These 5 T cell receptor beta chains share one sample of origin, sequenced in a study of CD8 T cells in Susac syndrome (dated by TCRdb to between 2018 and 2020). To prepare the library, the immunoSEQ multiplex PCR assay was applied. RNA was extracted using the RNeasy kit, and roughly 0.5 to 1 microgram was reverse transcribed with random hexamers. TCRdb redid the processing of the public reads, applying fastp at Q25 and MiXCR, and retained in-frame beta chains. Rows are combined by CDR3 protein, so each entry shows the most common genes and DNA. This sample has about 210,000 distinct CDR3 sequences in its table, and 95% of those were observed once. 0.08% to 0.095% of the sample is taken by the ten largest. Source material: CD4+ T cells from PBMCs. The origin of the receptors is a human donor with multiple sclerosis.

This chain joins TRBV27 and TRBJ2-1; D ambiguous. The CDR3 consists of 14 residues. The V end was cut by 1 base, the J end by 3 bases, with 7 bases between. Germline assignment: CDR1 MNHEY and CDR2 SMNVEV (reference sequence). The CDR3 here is CASSLFSRYNEQFF. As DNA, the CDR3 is TGTGCCAGCAGTTTATTCTCACGCTACAATGAGCAGTTCTTC.

The CDR3 here is CSVTGSHRAGYTF. The CDR3 DNA is TGCAGCGTGACCGGGTCACACCGGGCCGGCTACACCTTC. The rearrangement uses TRBV29-1 and TRBJ1-2, with unresolved D. The ends were cut back, 6 bases at V and 8 bases at J, with 19 bases in the middle. The length of the CDR3 is 13 residues. Germline V gene sequence: CDR1 SQVTM, CDR2 ANQGSEA.

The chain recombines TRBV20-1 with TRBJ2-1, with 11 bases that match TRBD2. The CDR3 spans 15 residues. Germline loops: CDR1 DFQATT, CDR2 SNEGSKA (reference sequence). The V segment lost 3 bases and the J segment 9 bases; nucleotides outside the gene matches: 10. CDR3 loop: CSARRISGRAAEQFF. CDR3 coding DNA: TGCAGTGCTAGGAGGATTAGCGGGAGGGCCGCTGAGCAGTTCTTC.

CDR3 DNA sequence: TGTGCCTGGGCAACTAGCGCGGTTTACAATGAGCAGTTCTTC. Protein sequence: CAWATSAVYNEQFF. The genes are TRBV30 and TRBJ2-1; the match to TRBD2 covers 7 bases. The CDR3 is 14 residues long. Germline CDR1 GTSNPN, CDR2 SVGIG (reference sequence). V shed 5 bases and J 4 bases; nucleotides not matched to a gene: 8. Drawing the rest from reference TRBV30 and TRBJ2-1, the complete variable domain is SQTIHQWPATLVQPVGSPLSLECTVEGTSNPNLYWYRQAAGRGLQLLFYSVGIGQISSEVPQNLSASRPQDRQFILSSKKLLLSDSGFYLCAWATSAVYNEQFFGPGTRLTVL.

The CDR3 region has the DNA TGTGCCAGCAGTTCACGGGGGCACGAGCAGTACTTC. Translating it yields CASSSRGHEQYF. The chain carries TRBV27 and TRBJ2-7; either TRBD1 or TRBD2 may fit D (6 bases each). CDR1 MNHEY and CDR2 SMNVEV come from the germline V gene (reference sequence). The germline V and J ends were trimmed by 4 bases and 5 bases, with 9 bases remaining between them. The CDR3 totals 12 residues.